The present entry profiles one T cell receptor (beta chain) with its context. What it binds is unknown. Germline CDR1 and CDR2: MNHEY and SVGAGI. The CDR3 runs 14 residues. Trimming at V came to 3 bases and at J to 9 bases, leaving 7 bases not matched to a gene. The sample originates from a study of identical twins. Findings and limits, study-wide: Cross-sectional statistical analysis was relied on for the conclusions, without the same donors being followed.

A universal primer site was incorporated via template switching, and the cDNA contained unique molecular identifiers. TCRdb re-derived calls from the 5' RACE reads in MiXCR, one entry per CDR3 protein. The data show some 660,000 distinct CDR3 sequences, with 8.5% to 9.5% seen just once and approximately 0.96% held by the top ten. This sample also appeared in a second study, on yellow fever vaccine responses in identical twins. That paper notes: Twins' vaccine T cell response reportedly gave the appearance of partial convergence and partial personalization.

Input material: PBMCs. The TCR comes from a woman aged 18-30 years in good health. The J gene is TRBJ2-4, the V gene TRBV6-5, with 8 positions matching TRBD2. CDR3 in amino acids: CASSYLPRGGIQYF. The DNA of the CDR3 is TGTGCCAGCAGTTATCTTCCACGGGGGGGCATTCAGTACTTC.